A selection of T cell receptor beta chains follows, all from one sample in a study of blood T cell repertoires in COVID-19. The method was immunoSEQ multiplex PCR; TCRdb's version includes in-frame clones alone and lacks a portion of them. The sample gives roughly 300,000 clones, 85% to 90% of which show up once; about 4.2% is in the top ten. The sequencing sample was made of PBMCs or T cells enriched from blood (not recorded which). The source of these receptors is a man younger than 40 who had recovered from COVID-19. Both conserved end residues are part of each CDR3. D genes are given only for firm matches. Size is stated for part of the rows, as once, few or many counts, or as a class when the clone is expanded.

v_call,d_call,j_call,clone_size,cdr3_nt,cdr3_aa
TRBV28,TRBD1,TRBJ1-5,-,TGTGCCAGCAGTCCGCAGGGGGGAAACCAGCCCCAGCATTTT,CASSPQGGNQPQHF
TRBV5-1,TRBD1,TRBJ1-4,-,TGCGCCAGCTTCCCCGGACAGGGGGCTAATGAAAAACTGTTTTTT,CASFPGQGANEKLFF
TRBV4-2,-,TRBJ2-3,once,TGTGCCAGCAGCCAAGAGGGGCGGGACACAGATACGCAGTATTTT,CASSQEGRDTDTQYF
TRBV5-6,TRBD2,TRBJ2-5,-,TGTGCCAGCAGCGGGGGGACTAGCGAGTACCAAGAGACCCAGTACTTC,CASSGGTSEYQETQYF
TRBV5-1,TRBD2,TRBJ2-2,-,TGCGCCAGCAGCTTACCGGGACTAGCGGGGGCGAACACCGGGGAGCTGTTTTTT,CASSLPGLAGANTGELFF
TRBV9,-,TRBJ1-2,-,TGTGCCAGCAGCGTAGCGGAGCCCACACAAGGCTACACCTTC,CASSVAEPTQGYTF
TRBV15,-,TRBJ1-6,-,TGTGCCACCAGCAGAGGTCAGGGACTCAATTCACCCCTCCACTTT,CATSRGQGLNSPLHF
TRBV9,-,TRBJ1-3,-,TGTGCCAGCAGCCCTAGAAGAGGGCTTGAAAACACCATATATTTT,CASSPRRGLENTIYF
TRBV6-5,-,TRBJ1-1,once,TGTGCCAGCAGTTTCGACAGAGACACTGAAGCTTTCTTT,CASSFDRDTEAFF
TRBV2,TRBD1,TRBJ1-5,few,TGTGCCAGCAGTCTACAGGGGGCATATCAGCCCCAGCATTTT,CASSLQGAYQPQHF
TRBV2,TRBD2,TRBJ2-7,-,TGTGCCAGCAGTGAAGCTCGCGGGAGGGTCCACGAGCAGTACTTC,CASSEARGRVHEQYF
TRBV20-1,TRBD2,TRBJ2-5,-,TGCAGTGCTAGTATCAGCGGGGGTCAAGAGACCCAGTACTTC,CSASISGGQETQYF
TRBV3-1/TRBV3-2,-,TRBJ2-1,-,TGTGCCAGCAGCCGCGCGGGCGGAAACAATGAGCAGTTCTTC,CASSRAGGNNEQFF
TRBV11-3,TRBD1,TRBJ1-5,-,TGTGCCAGCAGCCACGCCGGGACAGGCATTCAGTATAGCAATCAGCCCCAGCATTTT,CASSHAGTGIQYSNQPQHF
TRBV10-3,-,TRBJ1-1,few,TGTGCCATCAGTGAGTCGGAGGGCGCGAACACTGAAGCTTTCTTT,CAISESEGANTEAFF
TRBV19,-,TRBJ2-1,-,TGTGCCAGTAGTATAATTGAAAGGGGGGGGAATGAGCAGTTCTTC,CASSIIERGGNEQFF
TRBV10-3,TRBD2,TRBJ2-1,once,TGTGCCATGTCCGGGACTACAACCAATGAGCAGTTCTTC,CAMSGTTTNEQFF
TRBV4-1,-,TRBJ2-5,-,TGCGCCAGCAGCCCCAGCGTTCCAGAGACCCAGTACTTC,CASSPSVPETQYF
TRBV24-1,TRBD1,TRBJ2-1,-,TGTGCCACCAGTGATTTGAAGGGGGCCGGCTACAATGAGCAGTTCTTC,CATSDLKGAGYNEQFF
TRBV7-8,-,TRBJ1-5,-,TGTGCCAGCCGCCGGACCTCGGAGCAGCCCCAGCATTTT,CASRRTSEQPQHF
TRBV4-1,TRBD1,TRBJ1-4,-,TGCGCCAGCAGCCAGGGACAGGGAGGTGAAAAACTGTTTTTT,CASSQGQGGEKLFF
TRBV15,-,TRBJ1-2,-,TGTGCCACCAGCAGAGTGGGGGGCTATGGCTACACCTTC,CATSRVGGYGYTF
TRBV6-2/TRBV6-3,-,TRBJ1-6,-,TGTGCCAGCAGTTACTACTCGTCAGGTTCCGAAAATTCACCCCTCCACTTT,CASSYYSSGSENSPLHF
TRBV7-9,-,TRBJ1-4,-,TGTGCCAGCAGCCCCCCGGGACAAGGCATCCCATCAACTAATGAAAAACTGTTTTTT,CASSPPGQGIPSTNEKLFF
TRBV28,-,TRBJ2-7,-,TGTGCCAGCAGGATCCAAGGACGCCCGTGGGGGGACGAGCAGTACTTC,CASRIQGRPWGDEQYF
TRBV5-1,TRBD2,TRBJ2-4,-,TGCGCCAGCAGACCGAGCGGGAGTGGTGACATTCAGTACTTC,CASRPSGSGDIQYF
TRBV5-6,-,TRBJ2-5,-,TGTGCCAGCAGCTTGGTTAGATCAGAGACCCAGTACTTC,CASSLVRSETQYF
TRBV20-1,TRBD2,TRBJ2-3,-,TGCAGTGCTAGTGATGGACTAGCGGGTAGCACAGATACGCAGTATTTT,CSASDGLAGSTDTQYF
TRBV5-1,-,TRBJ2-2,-,TGCGCCAGTATGGACAGTTTCGCGAACACCGGGGAGCTGTTTTTT,CASMDSFANTGELFF
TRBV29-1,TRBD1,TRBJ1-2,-,TGCAGCGTCCGGACAGGGGGCCGAGGCTACACCTTC,CSVRTGGRGYTF
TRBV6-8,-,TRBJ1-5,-,TGTGCCAGCAGCCAGGAGGACAGCGGTCAGCCCCAGCATTTT,CASSQEDSGQPQHF
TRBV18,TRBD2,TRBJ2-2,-,TGTGCCAGCTCACGAAGCGGGAGGGCCTTCCCCGGGGAGCTGTTTTTT,CASSRSGRAFPGELFF